Included here is one T cell receptor (beta chain) sequence, with context. Antigen unknown. The data stem from a study of T cell responses to AZD1222 COVID-19 vaccine. As for the study in general: Second-dose groups at about 4 or about 12 weeks were pooled. Study-level results: Females outnumbered males among donors, who were mostly white British; clonal diversity was possibly underestimated. Among spike-specific TCRs, nearly half reportedly target unmutated variant regions.

The CDR3 is 16 amino acids. In germline, CDR1 is MDHEN, CDR2 SYDVKM. V lost 4 bases, J lost 0 bases, and 15 bases lay in between. The data were produced by immunoSEQ multiplex PCR, yet TCRdb's version contains in-frame clones alone and is incomplete. Among 90,000 to 100,000 clones listed, around 88% were seen once. Specimen: peripheral blood, collected on day 0 of AZD1222 vaccination. The sequence was collected from an adult in good health. V and J are TRBV28 and TRBJ1-1; tentatively, D is TRBD1 (6 bases). The CDR3 sequence: CASSSGATGMNTEAFF. In DNA, the CDR3 is TGTGCCAGCAGTTCCGGGGCGACAGGTATGAACACTGAAGCTTTCTTT. The variable domain in full, with the rest retrieved from reference TRBV28 and TRBJ1-1, is DVKVTQSSRYLVKRTGEKVFLECVQDMDHENMFWYRQDPGLGLRLIYFSYDVKMKEKGDIPEGYSVSREKKERFSLILESASTNQTSMYLCASSSGATGMNTEAFFGQGTRLTVV.